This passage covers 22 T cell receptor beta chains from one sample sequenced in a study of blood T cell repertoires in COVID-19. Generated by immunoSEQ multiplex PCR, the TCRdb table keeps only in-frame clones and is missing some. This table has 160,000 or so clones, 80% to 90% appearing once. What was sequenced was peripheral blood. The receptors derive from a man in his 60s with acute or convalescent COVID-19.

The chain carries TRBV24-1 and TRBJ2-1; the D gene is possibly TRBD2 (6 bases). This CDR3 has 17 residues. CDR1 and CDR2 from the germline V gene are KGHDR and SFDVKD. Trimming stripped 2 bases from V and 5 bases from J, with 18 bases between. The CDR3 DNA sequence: TGTGCCACCAGTGATTCTATTCGACTAGGGTTCGACAATGAGCAGTTCTTC. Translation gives CATSDSIRLGFDNEQFF.

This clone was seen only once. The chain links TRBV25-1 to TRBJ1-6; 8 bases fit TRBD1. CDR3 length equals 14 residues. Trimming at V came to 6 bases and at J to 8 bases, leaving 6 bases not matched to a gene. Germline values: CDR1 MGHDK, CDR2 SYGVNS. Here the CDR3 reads CASSRGLGDSPLHF. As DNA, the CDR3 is TGTGCCAGCAGCAGGGGGCTAGGGGATTCACCCCTCCACTTT.

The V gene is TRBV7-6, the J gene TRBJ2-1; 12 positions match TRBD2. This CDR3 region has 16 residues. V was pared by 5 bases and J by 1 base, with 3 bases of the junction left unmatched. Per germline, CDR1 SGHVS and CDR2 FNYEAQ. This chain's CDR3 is CASSRTSGGSYNEQFF. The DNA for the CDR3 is TGTGCCAGCAGCCGTACTAGCGGGGGGTCCTACAATGAGCAGTTCTTC.

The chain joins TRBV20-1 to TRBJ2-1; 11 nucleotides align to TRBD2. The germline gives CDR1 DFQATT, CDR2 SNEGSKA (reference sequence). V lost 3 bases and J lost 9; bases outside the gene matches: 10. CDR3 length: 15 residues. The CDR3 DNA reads TGCAGTGCTAGTAGGATAGCGGGGGGGCCGGGTGAGCAGTTCTTC. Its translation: CSASRIAGGPGEQFF.

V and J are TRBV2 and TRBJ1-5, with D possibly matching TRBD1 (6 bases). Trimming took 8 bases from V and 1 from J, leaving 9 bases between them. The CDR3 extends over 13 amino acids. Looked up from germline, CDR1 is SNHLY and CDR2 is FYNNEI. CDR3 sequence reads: CASQGMSNQPQHF. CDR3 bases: TGTGCCAGCCAGGGGATGAGCAATCAGCCCCAGCATTTT.

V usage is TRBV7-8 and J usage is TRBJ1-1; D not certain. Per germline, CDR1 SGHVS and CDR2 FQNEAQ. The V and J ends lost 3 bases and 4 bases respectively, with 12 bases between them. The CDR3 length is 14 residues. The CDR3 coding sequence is TGTGCCAGCAGCTTCTCTTCGTTGGCCACTGAAGCTTTCTTT. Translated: CASSFSSLATEAFF.

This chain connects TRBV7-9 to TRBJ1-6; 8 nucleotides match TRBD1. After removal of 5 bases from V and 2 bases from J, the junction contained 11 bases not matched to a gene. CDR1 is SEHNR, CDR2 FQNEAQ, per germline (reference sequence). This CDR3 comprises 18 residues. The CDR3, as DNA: TGTGCCAGCAGCGAACCCCCGACAGGGGCTGCCTATAATTCACCCCTCCACTTT. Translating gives CASSEPPTGAAYNSPLHF.

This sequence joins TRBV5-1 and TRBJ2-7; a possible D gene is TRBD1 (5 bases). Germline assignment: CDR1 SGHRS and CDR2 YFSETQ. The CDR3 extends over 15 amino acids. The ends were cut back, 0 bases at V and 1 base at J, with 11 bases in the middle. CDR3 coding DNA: TGCGCCAGCAGCTTGGAAACAGGTCGGTCCTACGAGCAGTACTTC. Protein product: CASSLETGRSYEQYF. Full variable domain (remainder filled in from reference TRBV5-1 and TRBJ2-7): KAGVTQTPRYLIKTRGQQVTLSCSPISGHRSVSWYQQTPGQGLQFLFEYFSETQRNKGNFPGRFSGRQFSNSRSEMNVSTLELGDSALYLCASSLETGRSYEQYFGPGTRLTVT.

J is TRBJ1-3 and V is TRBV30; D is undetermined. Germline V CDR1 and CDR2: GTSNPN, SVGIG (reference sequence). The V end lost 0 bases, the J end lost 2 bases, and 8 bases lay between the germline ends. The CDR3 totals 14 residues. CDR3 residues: CAWSVLIAGNTIYF. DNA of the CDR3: TGTGCCTGGAGTGTACTGATTGCTGGAAACACCATATATTTT.

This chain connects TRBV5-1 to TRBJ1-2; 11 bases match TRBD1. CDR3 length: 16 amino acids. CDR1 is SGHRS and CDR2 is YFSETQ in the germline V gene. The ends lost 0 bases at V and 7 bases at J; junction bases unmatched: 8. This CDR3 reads CASSLERWDRGGGYTF. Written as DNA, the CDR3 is TGCGCCAGCAGCTTGGAGCGATGGGACAGGGGGGGTGGCTACACCTTC.

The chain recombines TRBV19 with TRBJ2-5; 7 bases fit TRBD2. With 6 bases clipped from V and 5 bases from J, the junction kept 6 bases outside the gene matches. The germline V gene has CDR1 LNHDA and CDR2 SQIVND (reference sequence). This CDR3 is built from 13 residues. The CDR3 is CASRSSGAETQYF. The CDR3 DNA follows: TGTGCCAGTAGGAGCAGCGGGGCGGAGACCCAGTACTTC.

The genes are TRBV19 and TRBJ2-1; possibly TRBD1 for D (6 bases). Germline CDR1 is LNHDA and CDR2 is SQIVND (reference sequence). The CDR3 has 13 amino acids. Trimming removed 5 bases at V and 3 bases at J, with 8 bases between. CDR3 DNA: TGTGCCAGTAGTCGGGGACACTACAATGAGCAGTTCTTC. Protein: CASSRGHYNEQFF.

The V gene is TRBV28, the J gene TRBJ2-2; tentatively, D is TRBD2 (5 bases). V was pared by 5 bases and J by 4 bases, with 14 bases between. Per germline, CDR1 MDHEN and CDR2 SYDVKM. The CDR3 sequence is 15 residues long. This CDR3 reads CASSLPTLATGELFF. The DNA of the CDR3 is TGTGCCAGCAGTCTACCGACCCTAGCCACCGGGGAGCTGTTTTTT.

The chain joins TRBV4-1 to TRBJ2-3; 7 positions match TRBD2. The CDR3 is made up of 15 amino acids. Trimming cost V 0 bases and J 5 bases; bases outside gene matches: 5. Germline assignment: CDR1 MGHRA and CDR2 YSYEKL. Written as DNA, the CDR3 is TGCGCCAGCAGCCAAGATGGGCGGGGGATAGATACGCAGTATTTT. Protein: CASSQDGRGIDTQYF.

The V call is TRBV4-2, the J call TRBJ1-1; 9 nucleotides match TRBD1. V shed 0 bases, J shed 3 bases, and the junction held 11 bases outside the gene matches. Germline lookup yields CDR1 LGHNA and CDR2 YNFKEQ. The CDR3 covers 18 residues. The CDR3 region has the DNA TGTGCCAGCAGCCAAGAAACAGGGGGCCCCCGGCGGGACACTGAAGCTTTCTTT. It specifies CASSQETGGPRRDTEAFF.

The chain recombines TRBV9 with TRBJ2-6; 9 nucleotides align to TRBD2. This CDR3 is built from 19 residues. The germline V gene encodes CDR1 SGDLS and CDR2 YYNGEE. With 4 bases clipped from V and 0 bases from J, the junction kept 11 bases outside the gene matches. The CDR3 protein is CASSPEKLAGSSGANVLTF. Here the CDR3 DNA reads TGTGCCAGCAGCCCCGAAAAGCTAGCGGGGAGCTCTGGGGCCAACGTCCTGACTTTC.

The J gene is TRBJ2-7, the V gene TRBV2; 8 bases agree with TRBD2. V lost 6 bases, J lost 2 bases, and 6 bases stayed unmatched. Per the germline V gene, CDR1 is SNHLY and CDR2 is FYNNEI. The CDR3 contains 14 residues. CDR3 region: CASRIGGAPYEQYF. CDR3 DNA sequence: TGTGCCAGCAGGATCGGGGGGGCCCCCTACGAGCAGTACTTC.

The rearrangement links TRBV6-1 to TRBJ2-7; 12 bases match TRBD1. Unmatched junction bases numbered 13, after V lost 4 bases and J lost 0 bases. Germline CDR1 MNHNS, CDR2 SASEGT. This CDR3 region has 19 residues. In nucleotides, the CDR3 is TGTGCCAGCAGTGCGAAGGGGGACAGGGGGCGTTCTTTCTCCTACGAGCAGTACTTC. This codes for CASSAKGDRGRSFSYEQYF.

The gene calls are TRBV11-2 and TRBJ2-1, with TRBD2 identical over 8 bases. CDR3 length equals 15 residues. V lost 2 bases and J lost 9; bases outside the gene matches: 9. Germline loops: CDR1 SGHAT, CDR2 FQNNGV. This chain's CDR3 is CASSLITGGASEQFF. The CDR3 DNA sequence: TGTGCCAGCAGCTTAATTACCGGGGGGGCCAGTGAGCAGTTCTTC.

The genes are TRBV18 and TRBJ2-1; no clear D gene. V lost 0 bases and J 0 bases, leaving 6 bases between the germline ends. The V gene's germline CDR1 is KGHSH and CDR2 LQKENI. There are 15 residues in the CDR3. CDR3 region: CASSPPMSSYNEQFF. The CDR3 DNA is TGTGCCAGCTCACCACCGATGAGCTCCTACAATGAGCAGTTCTTC.

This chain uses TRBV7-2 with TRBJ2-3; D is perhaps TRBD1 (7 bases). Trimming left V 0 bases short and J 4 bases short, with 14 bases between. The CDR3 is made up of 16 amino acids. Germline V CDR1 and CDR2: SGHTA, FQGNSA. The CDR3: CASSLASQGGPDTQYF. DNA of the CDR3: TGTGCCAGCAGCTTAGCGAGCCAGGGGGGCCCAGATACGCAGTATTTT.

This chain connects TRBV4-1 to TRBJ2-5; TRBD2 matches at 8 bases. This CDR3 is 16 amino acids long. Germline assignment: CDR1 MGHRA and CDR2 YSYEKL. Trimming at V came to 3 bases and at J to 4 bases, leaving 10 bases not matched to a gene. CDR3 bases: TGCGCCAGCAGCCAGACGTTACTAGCGGTAGCAGAGACCCAGTACTTC. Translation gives CASSQTLLAVAETQYF.